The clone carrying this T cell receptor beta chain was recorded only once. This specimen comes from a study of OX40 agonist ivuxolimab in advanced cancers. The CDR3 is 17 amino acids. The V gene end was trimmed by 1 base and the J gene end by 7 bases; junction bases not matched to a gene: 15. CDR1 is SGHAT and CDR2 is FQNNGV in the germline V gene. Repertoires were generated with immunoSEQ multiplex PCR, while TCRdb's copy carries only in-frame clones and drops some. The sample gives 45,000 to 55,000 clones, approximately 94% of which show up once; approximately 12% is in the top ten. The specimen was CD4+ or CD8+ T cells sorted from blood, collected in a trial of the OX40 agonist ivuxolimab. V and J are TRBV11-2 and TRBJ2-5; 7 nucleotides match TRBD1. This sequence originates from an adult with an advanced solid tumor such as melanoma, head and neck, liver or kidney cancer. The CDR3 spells CASSLVARADRPGTQYF. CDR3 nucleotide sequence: TGTGCCAGCAGCTTAGTCGCCCGGGCGGACAGGCCCGGGACCCAGTACTTC.